Following are 17 T cell receptor beta chains from one sample sequenced in a study of T cells in Graves' hyperthyroidism and ophthalmopathy. TCR beta CDR3 regions were amplified from RNA transcripts. Primed by the HTBI set, a first-round RT-PCR was run on the TCR CDR3. In TCRdb, the multiplex PCR reads were re-called with MiXCR into one record per CDR3 protein. The sample lists hundreds of thousands of distinct CDR3 sequences, about 20% seen once, with approximately 48% in the top ten. The sample comprised blood. The source of these receptors is a man aged 40-49 years with Graves' ophthalmopathy.

In its sample, this clonotype was seen many times. Here the CDR3 reads CAISRGEAEQETQYF. The DNA for the CDR3 is TGTGCCATCAGCCGGGGGGAAGCGGAGCAAGAGACCCAGTACTTC. The chain is built from TRBV10-3 and TRBJ2-5, with TRBD2 matching over 7 bases. This CDR3 is 15 amino acids long. Trimming took 6 bases from V and 2 from J; bases not matched to a gene: 9. Germline lookup yields CDR1 ENHRY and CDR2 SYGVKD.

This clonotype was seen ten or more times. The chain links TRBV3-1 to TRBJ2-5, with D maybe TRBD2 (7 bases). V was cut by 0 bases and J by 5 bases, with 16 bases left in between. Per the germline V gene, CDR1 is LGHDT and CDR2 is YNNKEL (reference sequence). This CDR3 is built from 16 residues. DNA for the CDR3: TGTGCCAGCAGCCAAGATCCGGGGGGCGGAGGCGAGACCCAGTACTTC. Residues: CASSQDPGGGGETQYF.

The table lists this clonotype with a few counts. The chain uses TRBV7-9 and TRBJ2-7; D not certain. The CDR3 length is 13 residues. Germline lookup yields CDR1 SEHNR and CDR2 FQNEAQ (reference sequence). V shed 4 bases and J shed 3 bases, with 10 bases lying between them. The CDR3 region has the DNA TGTGCCAGCAGCTCGGGCAGGATCTACGAGCAGTACTTC. Residues: CASSSGRIYEQYF. Supplemented by reference TRBV7-9 and TRBJ2-7, the full variable domain reads DTGVSQNPRHKITKRGQNVTFRCDPISEHNRLYWYRQTLGQGPEFLTYFQNEAQLEKSRLLSDRFSAERPKGSFSTLEIQRTEQGDSAMYLCASSSGRIYEQYFGPGTRLTVT.

This clonotype showed up just a few times. This chain joins TRBV7-3 and TRBJ2-3; 7 bases agree with TRBD2. The CDR3 extends over 14 amino acids. The V gene's germline CDR1 is SGHTA and CDR2 FQGTGA. Unmatched junction bases numbered 2, after V lost 0 bases and J lost 5 bases. The CDR3 loop reads CASSLTWEGDTQYF. The CDR3 region has the DNA TGTGCCAGCAGCTTAACCTGGGAGGGAGATACGCAGTATTTT.

This clonotype was recorded many times. The J gene is TRBJ1-2, the V gene TRBV13, with no clear D. The CDR3 runs 13 residues. The germline V gene encodes CDR1 PRHDT and CDR2 FYEKMQ (reference sequence). V lost 4 bases and J 3 bases, leaving 9 bases between the germline ends. The CDR3 here is CASSSGVYYGYTF. DNA for the CDR3: TGTGCCAGCAGCTCTGGGGTTTACTATGGCTACACCTTC.

V is TRBV28 and J is TRBJ1-4, with D uncertain. The length of the CDR3 is 16 residues. The germline V gene has CDR1 MDHEN and CDR2 SYDVKM. V gave up 5 bases and J gave up 0 bases, with 13 bases separating them. CDR3 amino acids: CASSPPSLPTNEKLFF. As DNA, the CDR3 is TGTGCCAGCAGTCCCCCCTCTTTACCAACTAATGAAAAACTGTTTTTT.

Turning to this clonotype: A much bigger clone sits one base away, suggesting this may be a read error. The chain couples TRBV6-2 or TRBV6-3 to TRBJ1-1; 8 bases map to TRBD1. This CDR3 is 16 amino acids long. Germline V CDR1 and CDR2: MNHEY, SVGEGT. The DNA of the CDR3 is TGTGCCAGCAGTACTTCCCGACAGGGGAAGAACACTGGAGCTTTCTTT. Its protein product is CASSTSRQGKNTGAFF.

This chain links TRBV7-2 with TRBJ1-2; tentative D call: TRBD1 (5 bases). Trimming removed 5 bases from V and 4 bases from J, with 14 bases in between. Germline assignment: CDR1 SGHTA and CDR2 FQGNSA. The CDR3 sequence is 14 residues long. This CDR3 reads CASSLSGFPYGYTF. For the CDR3, the DNA is TGTGCCAGCAGCCTATCAGGGTTTCCCTATGGCTACACCTTC.

The rearrangement links TRBV6-1 to TRBJ1-2, with a tentative D call TRBD1 (5 bases). The CDR3 covers 14 residues. The V gene's germline CDR1 is MNHNS and CDR2 SASEGT. Trimming left V 5 bases short and J 4 bases short, with 14 bases between. The CDR3 spells CASSPPGGFYGYTF. In nucleotides, the CDR3 is TGTGCCAGCAGTCCCCCGGGGGGGTTCTATGGCTACACCTTC.

The chain recombines TRBV30 with TRBJ1-2, with D possibly TRBD1 on 6 matching bases. CDR3 length equals 13 residues. CDR1 is GTSNPN, CDR2 SVGIG, per germline (reference sequence). With 3 bases removed from V and 3 bases from J, the gap between germline ends came to 11 bases. CDR3 sequence (DNA): TGTGCCTGGAGATGGGACACCTACTATGGCTACACCTTC. It translates to CAWRWDTYYGYTF.

This clonotype showed up many times. The chain is built from TRBV6-2 or TRBV6-3 and TRBJ2-7, with D perhaps TRBD2 (6 bases). This CDR3 contains 12 residues. Trimming shortened V by 2 bases and J by 6 bases, and 8 bases separated the two germline ends. Germline CDR1 reads MNHEY; CDR2 reads SVGEGT. The chain's CDR3 is CASSYLGGEQYF. CDR3 bases: TGTGCCAGCAGTTACCTGGGGGGCGAGCAGTACTTC.

This rearrangement joins TRBV7-9 to TRBJ2-1; TRBD2 is a possible D gene (5 bases). The length of the CDR3 is 12 residues. Germline CDR1 reads SEHNR; CDR2 reads FQNEAQ (reference sequence). V dropped 4 bases and J dropped 13 bases, with 14 bases sitting between them. The CDR3 sequence is CASSSRETDQFF. As DNA, the CDR3 is TGTGCCAGCAGCTCACGGGAAACAGATCAGTTCTTC.

This clonotype was seen a few times. The chain is built from TRBV20-1 and TRBJ1-5; D unresolved. Germline V gene lookup returns CDR1 DFQATT and CDR2 SNEGSKA (reference sequence). V lost 2 bases, J lost 7 bases, and 12 bases lay in between. This CDR3 is 13 amino acids long. CDR3 coding DNA: TGCAGTGCTAGAAACACGGGTCGGCAGCCCCAGCATTTT. Translating it yields CSARNTGRQPQHF.

The table lists this clonotype with many counts. This chain connects TRBV28 to TRBJ2-7; no firm D call. The V and J ends lost 9 bases and 2 bases respectively, with 17 bases between them. This CDR3 is built from 14 residues. Germline-derived CDR1 and CDR2 are MDHEN and SYDVKM. For the CDR3, the DNA is TGTGCCAGTCTCGATCGACATCTTACCTACGAGCAGTACTTC. As protein: CASLDRHLTYEQYF.

The gene calls are TRBV9 and TRBJ1-4; no reliable D call. This CDR3 has 13 residues. Germline-derived CDR1 and CDR2 are SGDLS and YYNGEE. Trimming removed 3 bases from V and 5 bases from J, with 8 bases in between. CDR3: CASSAQRNEKLFF. The CDR3 region has the DNA TGTGCCAGCAGCGCTCAGAGGAATGAAAAACTGTTTTTT.

This chain connects TRBV5-1 to TRBJ1-4; a possible D gene is TRBD1 (6 bases). The CDR3 loop spans 15 amino acids. V lost 0 bases and J lost 6, with 12 bases in between. In germline, CDR1 is SGHRS, CDR2 YFSETQ. CDR3 in amino acids: CASSLARGTDEKLFF. The CDR3 bases are TGCGCCAGCAGCTTGGCAAGGGGGACGGATGAAAAACTGTTTTTT.

The gene calls are TRBV15 and TRBJ2-3; 10 nucleotides match TRBD2. V lost 0 bases to trimming and J lost 5 bases; unmatched junction nucleotides: 8. The CDR3 totals 17 residues. Germline V gene data show CDR1 as LNHNV and CDR2 as YYDKDF (reference sequence). CDR3 nucleotide sequence: TGTGCCACCAGCAGAGATTATACTAGCGGGATTCTAGATACGCAGTATTTT. Protein product: CATSRDYTSGILDTQYF.